These 5 T cell receptor beta chains originate from one sample sequenced in a study of blood T cell repertoires in COVID-19. Sequencing was performed with immunoSEQ multiplex PCR; in TCRdb, only in-frame clones are kept and a portion is missing. In the table there are fewer than 200,000 clones, about 80% of which are singletons. The sample consisted of peripheral blood. All receptors derive from a woman aged 40 to 50 with COVID-19, enrolled during active disease.

This clone was counted between two and nine times. The CDR3 region is CASSQRGTGVEAFF. CDR3 DNA: TGTGCCAGCAGCCAAAGAGGGACAGGGGTTGAAGCTTTCTTT. This chain joins TRBV5-4 and TRBJ1-1; 10 bases are shared with TRBD1. Germline-derived CDR1 and CDR2 are SGHNT and YYREEE (reference sequence). This CDR3 region has 14 residues. Losses at the gene ends were 4 bases for V and 7 bases for J; bases not matched to a gene: 7. Full variable domain (outside the CDR3, taken from reference TRBV5-4 and TRBJ1-1): ETGVTQSPTHLIKTRGQQVTLRCSSQSGHNTVSWYQQALGQGPQFIFQYYREEENGRGNFPPRFSGLQFPNYSSELNVNALELDDSALYLCASSQRGTGVEAFFGQGTRLTVV.

The rearrangement joins TRBV27 to TRBJ1-3; D may be TRBD1 (5 bases). V dropped 6 bases and J dropped 1 base, with 10 bases sitting between them. Germline assignment: CDR1 MNHEY and CDR2 SMNVEV (reference sequence). The CDR3 is 14 residues long. The CDR3 sequence is CASRSRGSGNTIYF. CDR3 sequence (DNA): TGTGCCAGCAGATCAAGGGGATCTGGAAACACCATATATTTT.

The chain joins TRBV27 to TRBJ2-5, with TRBD2 as a possible D gene (7 bases). CDR1 and CDR2 from the germline V gene are MNHEY and SMNVEV (reference sequence). This CDR3 is built from 15 residues. V lost 6 bases, J lost 6 bases, and 20 bases lay in between. The CDR3 loop reads CASSASIGRGKTQYF. The CDR3 DNA sequence: TGTGCCAGCAGCGCCTCCATAGGGAGGGGGAAGACCCAGTACTTC.

V usage is TRBV5-4 and J usage is TRBJ2-5, with a weak D call TRBD2 (6 bases). The V end lost 0 bases, the J end lost 6 bases, and 12 bases lay between the germline ends. The CDR3 is 14 amino acids. Germline CDR1 reads SGHNT; CDR2 reads YYREEE (reference sequence). Here the CDR3 DNA reads TGTGCCAGCAGCTTGGAACGGGGGATGAAGACCCAGTACTTC. It encodes CASSLERGMKTQYF.

CDR3 bases: TGTGCCACCAGCAAAGGGGATGAGACCCAGTACTTC. Its protein product is CATSKGDETQYF. This chain joins TRBV15 and TRBJ2-5; weak D call: TRBD1 (5 bases). The CDR3 runs to 12 residues. Germline values: CDR1 LNHNV, CDR2 YYDKDF (reference sequence). The V gene lost 4 bases and the J gene lost 5 bases, with 8 bases spanning the gap. Full variable domain (remainder filled in from reference TRBV15 and TRBJ2-5): DAMVIQNPRYQVTQFGKPVTLSCSQTLNHNVMYWYQQKSSQAPKLLFHYYDKDFNNEADTPDNFQSRRPNTSFCFLDIRSPGLGDTAMYLCATSKGDETQYFGPGTRLLVL.